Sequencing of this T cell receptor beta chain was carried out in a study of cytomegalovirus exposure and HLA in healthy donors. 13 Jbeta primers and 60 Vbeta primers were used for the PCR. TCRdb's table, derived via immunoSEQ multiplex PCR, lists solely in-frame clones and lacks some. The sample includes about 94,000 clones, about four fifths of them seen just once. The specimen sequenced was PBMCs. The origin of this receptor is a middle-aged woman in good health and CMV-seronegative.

Written as DNA, the CDR3 is TGTGCCAGCAGTTATAGTCTGAGGGCTGGAAACACCATATATTTT. It encodes CASSYSLRAGNTIYF. The chain has TRBV6-5 and TRBJ1-3; D is unresolved. V lost 3 bases and J 2 bases, leaving 11 bases between the germline ends. The CDR3 runs to 15 residues. Germline V gene data show CDR1 as MNHEY and CDR2 as SVGAGI.